One sample yielded the 6 T cell receptor beta chains listed below, sequenced in a study of T cells in Graves' hyperthyroidism and ophthalmopathy. Amplified TCR beta CDR3 regions derived from RNA transcripts. With the HTBI primer set, the TCR CDR3 went through a first round of RT-PCR. TCRdb fed the multiplex PCR reads into MiXCR, producing one record per CDR3 protein. The sample holds some 24,000 distinct CDR3 sequences; approximately 54% are singletons and the top ten take about 25%. The specimen sequenced was blood. Receptors were obtained from a woman aged 40 to 50 with Graves' hyperthyroidism that later progressed to Graves' ophthalmopathy.

This clonotype rates as medium-sized (0.01 to 0.1%). One end of the junction is discordant with germline, which a read error may explain. This rearrangement joins TRBV10-1 to TRBJ1-1; 7 bases are shared with TRBD1. This CDR3 is 13 amino acids long. Germline CDR1 WNHNN, CDR2 SYGVQD (reference sequence). CDR3 amino acids: CASSQSGGTEAFF. The CDR3 nucleotides read TGCGCCAGCAGTCAGTCAGGGGGGACTGAAGCTTTCTTT.

The V gene is TRBV5-1, the J gene TRBJ2-7; D gene unclear. Germline CDR1 reads SGHRS; CDR2 reads YFSETQ. Trimming pared 1 base from V and 2 bases from J, leaving 10 bases between. CDR3 length equals 14 residues. CDR3 in DNA: TGCGCCAGCAGCTTGTCCTCCACCACCTACGAGCAGTACTTC. Translation gives CASSLSSTTYEQYF.

A word on this clonotype: This is likely a read error, given that the CDR3 carries no conserved phenylalanine or tryptophan at its end. The chain couples TRBV11-3 to TRBJ2-7; D gene unclear. The CDR3 sequence is 13 residues long. Germline V gene lookup returns CDR1 SGHNT and CDR2 YENEEA. The CDR3 sequence: CASTLVPRYEQYL. CDR3 DNA sequence: TGTGCCAGCACCTTAGTACCCAGGTACGAGCAGTACTTA.

The CDR3 region is CASSEGRPTDIQYF. The CDR3, as DNA: TGCGCCAGCAGTGAAGGCCGCCCCACAGATATTCAGTATTTT. The gene calls are TRBV5-1 and TRBJ2-3; no firm D call. Trimming stripped 5 bases from V and 12 bases from J, with 22 bases between. There are 14 residues in the CDR3. Germline V gene sequence: CDR1 SGHRS, CDR2 YFSETQ.

About this clonotype: A read error may account for a junction end that differs from germline. The CDR3 sequence is CASSQEQGSYEQYF. CDR3 DNA: TGCGCCAGCAGCCAAGAACAGGGATCCTACGAGCAGTACTTC. The V call is TRBV5-8, the J call TRBJ2-7; a weak D match, TRBD1 (6 bases). CDR1 is SGHTS and CDR2 is YDEGEE in the germline V gene. This CDR3 is 14 amino acids long.

This clonotype was detected many times. The rearrangement uses TRBV4-2 and TRBJ1-1; D may be TRBD1 (6 bases). This CDR3 has 14 amino acids. Germline V gene sequence: CDR1 LGHNA, CDR2 YNFKEQ. With 3 bases removed from V and 2 bases from J, the gap between germline ends came to 10 bases. The CDR3 protein is CASSQRGTNTEAFF. For the CDR3, the DNA is TGTGCCAGCAGCCAGAGGGGGACAAACACTGAAGCTTTCTTT.